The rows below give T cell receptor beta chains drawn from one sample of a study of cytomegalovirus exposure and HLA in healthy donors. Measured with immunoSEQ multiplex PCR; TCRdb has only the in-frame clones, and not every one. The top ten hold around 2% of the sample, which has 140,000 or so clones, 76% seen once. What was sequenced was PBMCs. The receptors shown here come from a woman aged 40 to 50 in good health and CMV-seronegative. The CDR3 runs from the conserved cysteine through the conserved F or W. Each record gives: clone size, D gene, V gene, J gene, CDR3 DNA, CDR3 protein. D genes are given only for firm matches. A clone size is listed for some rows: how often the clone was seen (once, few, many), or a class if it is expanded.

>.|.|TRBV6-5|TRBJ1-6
TGTGCCAGCAGTGAAGAGGACAGTAATTCACCCCTCCACTTT
CASSEEDSNSPLHF
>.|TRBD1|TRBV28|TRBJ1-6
TGTGCCAGCAGTCCCCCCGGGACAGCCCTTTATAATTCACCCCTCCACTTT
CASSPPGTALYNSPLHF
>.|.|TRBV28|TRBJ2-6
TGTGCCAGCAGTTTCCGATACAGGTCCCTCACCTCTGGGGCCAACGTCCTGACTTTC
CASSFRYRSLTSGANVLTF
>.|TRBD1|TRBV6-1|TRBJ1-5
TGTGCCAGCAGGCAGGGGGCTGGCAATCAGCCCCAGCATTTT
CASRQGAGNQPQHF
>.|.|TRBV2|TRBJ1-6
TGTGCCAGCGTGCAGTATAATTCACCCCTCCACTTT
CASVQYNSPLHF
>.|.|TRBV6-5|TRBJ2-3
TGTGCCAGCAGTGAAGGGGGTAGCACAGATACGCAGTATTTT
CASSEGGSTDTQYF
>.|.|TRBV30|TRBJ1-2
TGTGCCTGGAGTGTCGGGGGGGTTCCCACAGCGGGCTATGGCTACACCTTC
CAWSVGGVPTAGYGYTF
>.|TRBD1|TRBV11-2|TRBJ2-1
TGTGCCAGCAGCTTATCGGCCACAGGGGACAATGAGCAGTTCTTC
CASSLSATGDNEQFF
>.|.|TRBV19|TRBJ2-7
TGTGCCAGTAGTATGAAGGGAACAGGGACCGTCTACGAGCAGTACTTC
CASSMKGTGTVYEQYF
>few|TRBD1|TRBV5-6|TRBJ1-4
TGTGCCAGCAGCTTGCGAGGGGGCGTTAAGACTAATGAAAAACTGTTTTTT
CASSLRGGVKTNEKLFF
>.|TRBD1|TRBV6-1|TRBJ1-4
TGTGCCAGCAGCCTACAACCACAGGGGGAAAAACTGTTTTTT
CASSLQPQGEKLFF
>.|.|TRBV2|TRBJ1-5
TGTGCCAGCAGTTCCGAGGCAGGGCCGGGTCAGCCCCAGCATTTT
CASSSEAGPGQPQHF
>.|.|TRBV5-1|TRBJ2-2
TGCGCCAGCTCGGGACTTTGGACCGGGGAGCTGTTTTTT
CASSGLWTGELFF
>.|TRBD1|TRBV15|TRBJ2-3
TGTGCCACCAGCAGAGGAGGGCATAGACAGGGAGTCAGCACAGATACGCAGTATTTT
CATSRGGHRQGVSTDTQYF
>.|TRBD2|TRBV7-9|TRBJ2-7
TGTGCCAGCAGCTATTTGTTTCGGCTAGCGGGAGTCCCCCACGAGCAGTACTTC
CASSYLFRLAGVPHEQYF
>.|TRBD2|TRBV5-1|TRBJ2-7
TGCGCCAGCAGTCGGTCCGGGACTAACGAGCAGTACTTC
CASSRSGTNEQYF
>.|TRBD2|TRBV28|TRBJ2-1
TGTGCCAGCAGAACGGGACTAGCGGGGGGAGGAGGAGGTTTCTTC
CASRTGLAGGGGGFF
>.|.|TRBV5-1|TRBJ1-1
TGCGCCAGCAGCTTGTTGGGGATCGCGTGGGGCGAAGGTGAAGCTTTCTTT
CASSLLGIAWGEGEAFF
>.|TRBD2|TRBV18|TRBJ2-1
TGTGCCAGCTCCCGGGGACTAGCGGATTACAATGAGCAGTTCTTC
CASSRGLADYNEQFF
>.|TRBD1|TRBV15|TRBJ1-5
TGTGCCACCGCACAGGGGGCGAATCAGCCCCAGCATTTT
CATAQGANQPQHF
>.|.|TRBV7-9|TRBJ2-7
TGTGCCAGCAGCGAAGGCTTACAGGGCTACGAGCAGTACTTC
CASSEGLQGYEQYF
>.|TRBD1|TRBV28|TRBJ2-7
TGTGCCGCTAAATCGGGACAGTTAACCTACGAGCAGTACTTC
CAAKSGQLTYEQYF
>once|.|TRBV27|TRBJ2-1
TGTGCCAGCAGTTCCTCCGTGAGCTCCTACAATGAGCAGTTCTTC
CASSSSVSSYNEQFF
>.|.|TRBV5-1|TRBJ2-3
TGCGCCAGCAGCTTGGACGAGGGGGGGAGCACAGATACGCAGTATTTT
CASSLDEGGSTDTQYF
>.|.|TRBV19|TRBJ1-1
TGTGCCAGTAGTACCTTAGGAGGTGGTCCCCAAGCTTTCTTT
CASSTLGGGPQAFF
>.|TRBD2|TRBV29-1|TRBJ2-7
TGCAGCGTTGAAGCCGAGCGGGAGACTTCCTACGAGCAGTACTTC
CSVEAERETSYEQYF
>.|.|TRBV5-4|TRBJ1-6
TGTGCCAGCAGCTCCCCCACAGGGATCGATAATTCACCCCTCCACTTT
CASSSPTGIDNSPLHF